What follows are 24 T cell receptor beta chains derived from one specimen sequenced in a study of blood T cells in healthy people across ages. A second PCR, run for about 7 to 11 cycles, used a sample-barcoded 5' primer plus a J-beta primer mix. Using its own MiXCR run on the 5' RACE reads, TCRdb lists one record per CDR3 protein. This sample has 1.2 million to 1.5 million distinct CDR3 sequences, with around 42% found just once. The specimen was blood. These receptors were collected from a woman under 30 in good health.

The rearrangement links TRBV27 to TRBJ2-1; D is possibly TRBD1 or TRBD2 (5 bases each). Germline values: CDR1 MNHEY, CDR2 SMNVEV (reference sequence). Trimming left V 5 bases short and J 2 bases short, with 16 bases between. This CDR3 has 16 amino acids. CDR3 sequence: CASSPGTGPPYNEQFF. As DNA, the CDR3 is TGTGCCAGCAGTCCCGGTACGGGGCCCCCCTACAATGAGCAGTTCTTC.

The V call is TRBV12-3 or TRBV12-4, the J call TRBJ1-1; D unresolved. This CDR3 comprises 13 residues. Trimming took 6 bases from V and 1 from J, leaving 9 bases between them. This chain's CDR3 is CASSTTRNTEAFF. The CDR3 nucleotides are TGTGCCAGCAGCACTACCAGGAACACTGAAGCTTTCTTT.

The genes are TRBV3-1 and TRBJ2-5; D may correspond to TRBD1 or TRBD2 (5 bases each). CDR1 is LGHDT and CDR2 is YNNKEL in the germline V gene (reference sequence). This CDR3 has 13 residues. V was shortened by 0 bases and J by 11 bases, with 13 bases between the two germline ends. CDR3 region: CASSQEGVWGQYF. In DNA, the CDR3 is TGTGCCAGCAGCCAAGAGGGGGTCTGGGGGCAGTACTTC.

The J gene is TRBJ2-1, the V gene TRBV7-2, with 14 nucleotides matching TRBD2. Germline V CDR1 and CDR2: SGHTA, FQGNSA. Trimming took 5 bases from V and 0 from J; bases not matched to a gene: 6. The CDR3 contains 18 residues. The DNA of the CDR3 is TGTGCCAGCAGCGTGACTAGCGGGAGGGACAGCTCCTACAATGAGCAGTTCTTC. Residues: CASSVTSGRDSSYNEQFF.

The V and J genes are TRBV20-1 and TRBJ2-7, with TRBD1 identical over 8 bases. The CDR3 runs to 15 residues. Per germline, CDR1 DFQATT and CDR2 SNEGSKA (reference sequence). V lost 6 bases, J lost 6 bases, and 16 bases stayed unmatched. The CDR3: CSAPPGLSQGGEQYF. CDR3 bases: TGCAGTGCACCCCCGGGACTCTCACAGGGGGGCGAGCAGTACTTC.

The chain is built from TRBV20-1 and TRBJ2-3; 12 bases fit TRBD2. The CDR3 sequence is 15 residues long. J was trimmed by 6 bases and V by 6 bases; bases with no gene match: 10. Germline values: CDR1 DFQATT, CDR2 SNEGSKA (reference sequence). In DNA, the CDR3 is TGCAGTGCCGCACCCCTCGGGACTAGCGGGGATACGCAGTATTTT. Its translation is CSAAPLGTSGDTQYF.

This chain connects TRBV29-1 to TRBJ1-6; D unresolved. The V and J ends lost 7 bases and 10 bases respectively, with 14 bases between them. Per the germline V gene, CDR1 is SQVTM and CDR2 is ANQGSEA. This CDR3 is built from 12 residues. This chain's CDR3 is CSALSSGSPLHF. CDR3 coding DNA: TGCAGCGCCCTATCGAGCGGATCACCCCTCCACTTT. Combining the CDR3 with reference TRBV29-1 and TRBJ1-6 gives the whole variable domain SAVISQKPSRDICQRGTSLTIQCQVDSQVTMMFWYRQQPGQSLTLIATANQGSEATYESGFVIDKFPISRPNLTFSTLTVSNMSPEDSSIYLCSALSSGSPLHFGNGTRLTVT.

This rearrangement joins TRBV12-3 or TRBV12-4 to TRBJ2-3, with D hard to call. The V and J ends lost 6 bases and 4 bases respectively, with 11 bases between them. CDR3 length equals 13 residues. CDR3 amino acids: CASSWATADTQYF. For the CDR3, the DNA is TGTGCCAGCAGCTGGGCCACTGCAGATACGCAGTATTTT.

V usage is TRBV5-1 and J usage is TRBJ2-7; TRBD2 aligns across 7 bases. CDR1 SGHRS and CDR2 YFSETQ come from the germline V gene. V trimming: 0 bases; J trimming: 5 bases; junction bases outside the gene matches: 8. This CDR3 spans 15 amino acids. The CDR3 region has the DNA TGCGCCAGCAGCTTGGGGTGGCAGGGAGGGCACGAGCAGTACTTC. Translating gives CASSLGWQGGHEQYF. Full variable domain (remainder filled in from reference TRBV5-1 and TRBJ2-7): KAGVTQTPRYLIKTRGQQVTLSCSPISGHRSVSWYQQTPGQGLQFLFEYFSETQRNKGNFPGRFSGRQFSNSRSEMNVSTLELGDSALYLCASSLGWQGGHEQYFGPGTRLTVT.

CDR3 nucleotide sequence: TGTGCCATCGACCCTGGGACTAACAATGAGCAGTTCTTC. Protein sequence: CAIDPGTNNEQFF. This chain connects TRBV10-3 to TRBJ2-1; the match to TRBD2 covers 7 bases. This CDR3 has 13 residues. Germline CDR1 reads ENHRY; CDR2 reads SYGVKD. Trimming took 8 bases from V and 5 from J; bases not matched to a gene: 6.

The genes are TRBV20-1 and TRBJ1-4; 10 positions match TRBD1. The germline gives CDR1 DFQATT, CDR2 SNEGSKA (reference sequence). CDR3 size: 14 residues. Losses at the gene ends were 5 bases for V and 10 bases for J; bases not matched to a gene: 10. DNA of the CDR3: TGCAGTGCTTCAACCGGGACAGGGGAGGGAAAACTGTTTTTT. This codes for CSASTGTGEGKLFF.

This clonotype was observed a few times. The chain is built from TRBV13 and TRBJ2-1, with D possibly being TRBD2 (6 bases). The germline V gene encodes CDR1 PRHDT and CDR2 FYEKMQ (reference sequence). The CDR3 runs 18 residues. Trimming took 0 bases from V and 6 from J, leaving 21 bases between them. This CDR3 is CASSLGPKLSDGGNEQFF. CDR3 DNA: TGTGCCAGCAGCTTAGGTCCTAAACTTTCGGACGGGGGCAATGAGCAGTTCTTC.

This clonotype was counted only a few times. The genes are TRBV2 and TRBJ2-6, with TRBD1 as a possible D gene (6 bases). V lost 8 bases and J lost 1, with 15 bases in between. This CDR3 has 16 amino acids. CDR1 is SNHLY, CDR2 FYNNEI, per germline. DNA for the CDR3: TGTGCCAGCCAATCGACAGGACGGTCTGGGGCCAACGTCCTGACTTTC. Translated, it gives CASQSTGRSGANVLTF.

V gene TRBV7-2 combines with J gene TRBJ1-5; 10 bases map to TRBD1. The germline CDR1 and CDR2 sequences are SGHTA and FQGNSA. J gave up 4 bases and V 7 bases, and 4 bases lay outside the gene matches. There are 14 residues in the CDR3. The CDR3 nucleotides are TGTGCCAGCAACGGACAGGGGGGGAATCAGCCCCAGCATTTT. It is translated as CASNGQGGNQPQHF.

Of note for this clonotype: The CDR3 does not end in the conserved phenylalanine or tryptophan, so this is likely a read error. The rearrangement uses TRBV6-1 and TRBJ2-5; no reliable D call. This CDR3 region has 15 residues. Trimming removed 3 bases from V and 4 bases from J, with 15 bases in between. The germline gives CDR1 MNHNS, CDR2 SASEGT. This chain's CDR3 is CASSESGGLSETQYL. The CDR3, as DNA: TGTGCCAGCAGTGAGTCGGGCGGCTTGTCAGAGACCCAGTACCTC.

The chain combines TRBV3-1 with TRBJ1-2; tentative D call: TRBD1 (5 bases). This CDR3 spans 13 amino acids. In germline, CDR1 is LGHDT, CDR2 YNNKEL (reference sequence). V was trimmed by 0 bases and J by 8 bases, leaving 10 bases between them. CDR3 sequence: CASSQEAGLGYTF. The DNA for the CDR3 is TGTGCCAGCAGCCAAGAGGCGGGACTCGGCTACACCTTC.

This clonotype was recorded once. The gene calls are TRBV12-3 or TRBV12-4 and TRBJ2-3; D remains ambiguous. V gave up 6 bases and J gave up 3 bases, with 10 bases separating them. This CDR3 contains 13 residues. The CDR3 DNA sequence: TGTGCCAGCAGGCTAGTGAGGACAGATACGCAGTATTTT. As protein: CASRLVRTDTQYF.

The chain carries TRBV7-6 and TRBJ2-3, with D possibly being TRBD1 (5 bases). The germline gives CDR1 SGHVS, CDR2 FNYEAQ. The CDR3 is 16 residues long. V was pared by 0 bases and J by 6 bases, with 16 bases between. CDR3: CASSLAGAGNTDTQYF. In DNA, the CDR3 is TGTGCCAGCAGCTTAGCAGGGGCAGGTAACACGGATACGCAGTATTTT.

The rearrangement links TRBV25-1 to TRBJ2-1; D is perhaps TRBD2 (6 bases). Germline V gives CDR1 MGHDK, CDR2 SYGVNS. The length of the CDR3 is 13 residues. Trimming cost V 4 bases and J 4 bases, with 8 bases left between them. CDR3 nucleotides: TGTGCCAGCAGTGTGCGGGGTTACAATGAGCAGTTCTTC. Amino acid sequence: CASSVRGYNEQFF.

This chain uses TRBV5-5 with TRBJ2-6; TRBD1 matches 7 bases. CDR3 length: 17 amino acids. With 3 bases clipped from V and 0 bases from J, the junction kept 6 bases outside the gene matches. Germline V lookup: CDR1 SGHKS, CDR2 YYEKEE (reference sequence). The CDR3 bases are TGTGCCAGCAGCTCCGGGACAGATCTCTCTGGGGCCAACGTCCTGACTTTC. Translation gives CASSSGTDLSGANVLTF.

This clonotype was counted only a few times. The CDR3 reads CASNPIGQTYEQYF. CDR3 nucleotides: TGTGCCAGCAACCCGATAGGGCAAACCTACGAGCAGTACTTC. The V and J genes are TRBV27 and TRBJ2-7; no definite D call. V shed 7 bases and J shed 2 bases, with 15 bases lying between them. Per germline, CDR1 MNHEY and CDR2 SMNVEV (reference sequence). The CDR3 loop spans 14 amino acids.

V gene TRBV12-3 or TRBV12-4 combines with J gene TRBJ2-3, with D possibly matching TRBD2 (5 bases). The CDR3 has 15 residues. The ends were cut back, 3 bases at V and 5 bases at J, with 15 bases in the middle. CDR3 nucleotide sequence: TGTGCCAGCAGTTTGACGGGTCTTGAGGGAGATACGCAGTATTTT. Translated, it gives CASSLTGLEGDTQYF.

This clonotype turned up a few times. The chain carries TRBV5-1 and TRBJ1-2; D perhaps matches TRBD1 (6 bases). Germline lookup yields CDR1 SGHRS and CDR2 YFSETQ. V was clipped by 1 base and J by 4 bases, with 20 bases between them. The CDR3 is 17 amino acids. The CDR3 loop reads CASSLSASETGFYGYTF. CDR3 nucleotide sequence: TGCGCCAGCAGCTTGTCTGCGTCCGAGACAGGATTCTATGGCTACACCTTC.

This sequence joins TRBV11-2 and TRBJ2-1; D is ambiguous. Trimming took 0 bases from V and 0 from J, leaving 9 bases between them. The germline V gene has CDR1 SGHAT and CDR2 FQNNGV. The CDR3 contains 16 residues. The CDR3 nucleotides read TGTGCCAGCAGCTTAGACGGTAGGCCCTCCTACAATGAGCAGTTCTTC. As protein: CASSLDGRPSYNEQFF.